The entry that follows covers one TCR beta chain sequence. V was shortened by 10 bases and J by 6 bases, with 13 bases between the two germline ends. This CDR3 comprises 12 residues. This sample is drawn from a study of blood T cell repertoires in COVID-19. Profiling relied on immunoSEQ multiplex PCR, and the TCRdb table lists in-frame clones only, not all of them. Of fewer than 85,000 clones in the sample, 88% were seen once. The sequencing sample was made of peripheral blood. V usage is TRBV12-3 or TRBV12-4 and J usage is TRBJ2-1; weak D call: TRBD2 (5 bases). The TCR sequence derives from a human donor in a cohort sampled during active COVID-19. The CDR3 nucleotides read TGTGCCACCCACGACTACCTCAATGAGCAGTTCTTC. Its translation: CATHDYLNEQFF.